These T cell receptor beta chains were read from a single sample in a study of cytomegalovirus exposure and HLA in healthy donors. Repertoires were generated with immunoSEQ multiplex PCR, while TCRdb's copy carries only in-frame clones and drops some. Of over 150,000 clones detected, 85% to 90% appear once; the ten largest clones hold 5.5% to 6%. The sequenced material came from PBMCs. These receptors were taken from a woman aged 25 to 45 in good health and CMV-seronegative. Each CDR3 is given with its conserved first and last residue. A D gene is named only where the DNA matches it firmly. A row's size may be missing; if present it is once, few, many or a size class.

J: TRBJ1-5
size: NA
D: NA
V: TRBV7-8
length: 15
CDR3: CASSLEGSQWEPQHF
DNA: TGTGCCAGCAGCTTAGAGGGGTCACAATGGGAGCCCCAGCATTTT

J: TRBJ1-1
size: NA
D: NA
V: TRBV18
length: 13
CDR3: CASSPTENTEAFF
DNA: TGTGCCAGCTCCCCTACAGAGAACACTGAAGCTTTCTTT

J: TRBJ1-4
size: NA
D: NA
V: TRBV27
length: 13
CDR3: CASTDSNNEKLFF
DNA: TGTGCCAGCACGGACAGCAATAATGAAAAACTGTTTTTT

J: TRBJ2-7
size: NA
D: NA
V: TRBV6-1
length: 14
CDR3: CASSEAGTFSEQYF
DNA: TGTGCCAGCAGTGAAGCGGGGACCTTCAGCGAGCAGTACTTC

J: TRBJ2-7
size: NA
D: TRBD1
V: TRBV7-2
length: 12
CDR3: CASSRATGVQYF
DNA: TGTGCCAGCAGCCGAGCCACAGGGGTGCAGTACTTC

J: TRBJ2-1
size: NA
D: NA
V: TRBV20-1
length: 10
CDR3: CSARSNEQFF
DNA: TGCAGTGCTAGATCCAATGAGCAGTTCTTC

J: TRBJ2-1
size: NA
D: TRBD2
V: TRBV7-3
length: 16
CDR3: CASSFLAGVSYNEQFF
DNA: TGTGCCAGCAGCTTTCTAGCGGGGGTGTCCTACAATGAGCAGTTCTTC

J: TRBJ2-5
size: few
D: NA
V: TRBV2
length: 14
CDR3: CASSEGGLGETQYF
DNA: TGTGCCAGCAGTGAGGGGGGGCTCGGAGAGACCCAGTACTTC

J: TRBJ2-1
size: once
D: NA
V: TRBV7-9
length: 16
CDR3: CASSLGETATYNEQFF
DNA: TGTGCCAGCAGCTTAGGAGAGACCGCCACCTACAATGAGCAGTTCTTC

J: TRBJ2-7
size: NA
D: NA
V: TRBV5-4
length: 14
CDR3: CASSYPGGSYEQYF
DNA: TGTGCCAGCAGCTACCCGGGCGGATCCTACGAGCAGTACTTC

J: TRBJ2-7
size: once
D: TRBD1
V: TRBV6-6
length: 14
CDR3: CASSPSDRGGEQYF
DNA: TGTGCCAGCAGTCCCTCGGACAGGGGGGGCGAGCAGTACTTC

J: TRBJ2-7
size: once
D: TRBD1
V: TRBV28
length: 16
CDR3: CASSLLKDRVGYEQYF
DNA: TGTGCCAGCAGCCTGCTGAAGGACAGGGTAGGCTACGAGCAGTACTTC

J: TRBJ2-2
size: NA
D: NA
V: TRBV5-4
length: 15
CDR3: CASSPEASFGGELFF
DNA: TGTGCCAGCAGCCCTGAGGCCAGCTTCGGCGGGGAGCTGTTTTTT

J: TRBJ1-3
size: NA
D: NA
V: TRBV5-4
length: 17
CDR3: CASSPTPKTSSGNTIYF
DNA: TGTGCCAGCAGCCCAACACCAAAGACAAGTTCTGGAAACACCATATATTTT

J: TRBJ1-2
size: NA
D: TRBD1
V: TRBV6-1
length: 15
CDR3: CASSERTGNTYGYTF
DNA: TGTGCCAGCAGTGAAAGGACAGGAAATACCTATGGCTACACCTTC

J: TRBJ1-5
size: NA
D: NA
V: TRBV6-5
length: 14
CDR3: CASSYPGVSQPQHF
DNA: TGTGCCAGCAGTTACCCGGGGGTATCTCAGCCCCAGCATTTT

J: TRBJ2-3
size: NA
D: TRBD2
V: TRBV27
length: 15
CDR3: CASSLLNGRVDTQYF
DNA: TGTGCCAGCAGTTTATTAAACGGGAGGGTAGATACGCAGTATTTT

J: TRBJ2-7
size: NA
D: TRBD1
V: TRBV27
length: 16
CDR3: CASSPATGEIPYEQYF
DNA: TGTGCCAGCAGTCCGGCGACAGGGGAGATCCCCTACGAGCAGTACTTC

J: TRBJ1-3
size: few
D: NA
V: TRBV19
length: 16
CDR3: CASSAKRTVSGNTIYF
DNA: TGTGCCAGTAGTGCGAAACGGACAGTCTCTGGAAACACCATATATTTT

J: TRBJ2-1
size: NA
D: NA
V: TRBV6-5
length: 13
CDR3: CASSGSGYNEQFF
DNA: TGTGCCAGCAGCGGGAGCGGGTACAATGAGCAGTTCTTC

J: TRBJ1-1
size: NA
D: NA
V: TRBV15
length: 12
CDR3: CATSSRVSEAFF
DNA: TGTGCCACCAGCAGTAGGGTTTCTGAAGCTTTCTTT

J: TRBJ1-1
size: NA
D: NA
V: TRBV5-6
length: 14
CDR3: CASSLGLGSTEAFF
DNA: TGTGCCAGCAGCTTGGGGCTGGGAAGCACTGAAGCTTTCTTT

J: TRBJ1-2
size: NA
D: TRBD1
V: TRBV9
length: 13
CDR3: CASSLRTGGGYTF
DNA: TGTGCCAGCAGCCTAAGGACAGGGGGTGGCTACACCTTC

J: TRBJ1-2
size: NA
D: NA
V: TRBV28
length: 15
CDR3: CASSSAGQVTYGYTF
DNA: TGTGCCAGCAGCTCCGCTGGGCAAGTGACCTATGGCTACACCTTC

J: TRBJ1-2
size: NA
D: NA
V: TRBV28
length: 12
CDR3: CASSGPRNGYTF
DNA: TGTGCCAGCAGCGGGCCAAGGAATGGCTACACCTTC

J: TRBJ2-5
size: NA
D: TRBD2
V: TRBV5-6
length: 16
CDR3: CASSLVAAGGLKTQYF
DNA: TGTGCCAGCAGCTTGGTGGCAGCGGGGGGATTAAAGACCCAGTACTTC